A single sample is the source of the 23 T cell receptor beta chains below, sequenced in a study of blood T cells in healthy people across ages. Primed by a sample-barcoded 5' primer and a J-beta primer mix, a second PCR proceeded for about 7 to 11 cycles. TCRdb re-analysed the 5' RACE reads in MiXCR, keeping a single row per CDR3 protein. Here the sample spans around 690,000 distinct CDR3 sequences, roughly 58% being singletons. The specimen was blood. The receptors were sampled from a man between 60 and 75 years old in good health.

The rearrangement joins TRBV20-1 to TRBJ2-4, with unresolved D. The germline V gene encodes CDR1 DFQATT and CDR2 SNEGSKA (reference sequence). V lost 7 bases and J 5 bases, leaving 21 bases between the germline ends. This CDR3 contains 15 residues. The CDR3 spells CSVPSSSSLENIQYF. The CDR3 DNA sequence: TGCAGTGTTCCCTCGAGTAGCTCCTTGGAAAACATTCAGTACTTC.

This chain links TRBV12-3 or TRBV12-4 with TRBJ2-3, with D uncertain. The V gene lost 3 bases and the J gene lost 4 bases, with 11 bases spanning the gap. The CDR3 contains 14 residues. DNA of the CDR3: TGTGCCAGCAGTTTCAAGACACCGGCAGATACGCAGTATTTT. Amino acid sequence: CASSFKTPADTQYF.

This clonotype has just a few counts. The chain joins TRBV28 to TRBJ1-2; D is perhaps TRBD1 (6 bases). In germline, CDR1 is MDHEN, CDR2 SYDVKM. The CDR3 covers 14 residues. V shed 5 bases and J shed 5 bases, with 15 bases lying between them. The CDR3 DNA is TGTGCCAGCAGTCCCCCAGGACAGATGTATGGCTACACCTTC. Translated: CASSPPGQMYGYTF.

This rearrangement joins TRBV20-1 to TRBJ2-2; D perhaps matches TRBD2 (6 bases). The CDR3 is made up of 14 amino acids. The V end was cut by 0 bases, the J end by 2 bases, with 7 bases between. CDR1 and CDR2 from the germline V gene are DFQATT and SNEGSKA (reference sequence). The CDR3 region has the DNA TGCAGTGCTAGAGAGCGGGGTAACACCGGGGAGCTGTTTTTT. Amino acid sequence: CSARERGNTGELFF.

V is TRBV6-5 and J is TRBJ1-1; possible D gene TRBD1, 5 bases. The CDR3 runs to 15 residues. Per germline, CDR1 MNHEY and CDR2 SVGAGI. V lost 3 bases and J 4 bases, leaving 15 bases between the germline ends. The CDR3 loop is CASSYLNTGTTEAFF. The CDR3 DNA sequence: TGTGCCAGCAGTTATCTAAACACCGGGACCACTGAAGCTTTCTTT.

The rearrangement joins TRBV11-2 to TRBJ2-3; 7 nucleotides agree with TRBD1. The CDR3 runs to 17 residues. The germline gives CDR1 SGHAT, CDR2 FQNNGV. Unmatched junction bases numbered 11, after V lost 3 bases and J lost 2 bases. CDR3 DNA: TGTGCCAGCAGCTTTCGGTACCCGGGACAGACCACAGATACGCAGTATTTT. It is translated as CASSFRYPGQTTDTQYF.

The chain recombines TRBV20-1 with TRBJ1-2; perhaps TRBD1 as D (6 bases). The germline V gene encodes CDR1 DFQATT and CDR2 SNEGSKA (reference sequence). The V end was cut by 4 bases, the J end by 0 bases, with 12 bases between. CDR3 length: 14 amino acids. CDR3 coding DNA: TGCAGTGCTACGATGTGGGACACTAACTATGGCTACACCTTC. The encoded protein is CSATMWDTNYGYTF.

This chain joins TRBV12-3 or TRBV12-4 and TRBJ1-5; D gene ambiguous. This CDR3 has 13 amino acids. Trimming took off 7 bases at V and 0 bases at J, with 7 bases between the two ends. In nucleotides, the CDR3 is TGTGCCAGCAAGGGAAATAGCAATCAGCCCCAGCATTTT. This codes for CASKGNSNQPQHF.

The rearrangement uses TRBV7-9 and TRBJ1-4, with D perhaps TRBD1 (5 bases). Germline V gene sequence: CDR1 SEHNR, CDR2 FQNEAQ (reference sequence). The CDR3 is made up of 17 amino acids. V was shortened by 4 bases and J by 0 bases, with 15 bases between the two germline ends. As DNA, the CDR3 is TGTGCCAGCAGCTCCCCGGAGGGGTTAGCAACTAATGAAAAACTGTTTTTT. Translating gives CASSSPEGLATNEKLFF.

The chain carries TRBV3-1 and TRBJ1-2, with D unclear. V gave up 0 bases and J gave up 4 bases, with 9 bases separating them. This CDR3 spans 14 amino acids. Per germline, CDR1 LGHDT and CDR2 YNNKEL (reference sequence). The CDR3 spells CASSQDGGSYGYTF. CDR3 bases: TGTGCCAGCAGCCAAGACGGAGGATCCTATGGCTACACCTTC.

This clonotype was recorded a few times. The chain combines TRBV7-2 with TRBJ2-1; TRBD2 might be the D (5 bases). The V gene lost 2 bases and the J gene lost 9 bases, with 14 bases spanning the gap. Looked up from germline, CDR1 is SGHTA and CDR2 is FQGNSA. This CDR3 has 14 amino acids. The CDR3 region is CASSLSGQAGEQFF. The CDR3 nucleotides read TGTGCCAGCAGCTTATCCGGCCAGGCGGGTGAGCAGTTCTTC.

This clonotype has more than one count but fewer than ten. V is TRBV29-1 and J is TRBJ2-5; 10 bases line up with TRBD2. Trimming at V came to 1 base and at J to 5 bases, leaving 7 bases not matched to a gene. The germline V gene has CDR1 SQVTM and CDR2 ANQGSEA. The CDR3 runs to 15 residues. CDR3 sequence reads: CSVEASGGPRETQYF. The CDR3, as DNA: TGCAGCGTTGAAGCTAGCGGGGGCCCCAGGGAGACCCAGTACTTC.

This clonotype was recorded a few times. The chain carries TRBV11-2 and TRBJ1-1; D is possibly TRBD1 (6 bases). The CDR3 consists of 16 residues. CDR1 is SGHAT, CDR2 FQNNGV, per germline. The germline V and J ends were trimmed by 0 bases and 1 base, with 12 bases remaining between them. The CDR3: CASSLDRGRRNTEAFF. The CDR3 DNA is TGTGCCAGCAGCTTAGACAGGGGAAGACGGAACACTGAAGCTTTCTTT.

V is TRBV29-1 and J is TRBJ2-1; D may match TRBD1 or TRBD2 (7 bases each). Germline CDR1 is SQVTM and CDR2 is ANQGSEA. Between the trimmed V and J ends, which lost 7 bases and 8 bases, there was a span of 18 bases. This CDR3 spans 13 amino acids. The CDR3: CSGEGARSDEQFF. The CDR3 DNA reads TGCAGCGGGGAGGGGGCCCGGAGCGATGAGCAGTTCTTC.

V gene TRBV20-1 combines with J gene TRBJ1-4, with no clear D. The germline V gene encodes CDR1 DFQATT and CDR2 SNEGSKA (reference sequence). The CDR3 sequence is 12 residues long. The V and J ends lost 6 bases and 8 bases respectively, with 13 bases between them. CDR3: CSASSVAEKLFF. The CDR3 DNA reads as TGCAGTGCGAGCTCGGTGGCAGAAAAACTGTTTTTT.

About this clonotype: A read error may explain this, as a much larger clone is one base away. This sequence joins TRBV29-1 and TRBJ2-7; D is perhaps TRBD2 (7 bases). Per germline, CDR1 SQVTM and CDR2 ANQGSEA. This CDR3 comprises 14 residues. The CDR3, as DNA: TGCAGTGGGGGCGGGGGTAGCTCCTACAATGAGCAGTACTTC. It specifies CSGGGGSSYNEQYF.

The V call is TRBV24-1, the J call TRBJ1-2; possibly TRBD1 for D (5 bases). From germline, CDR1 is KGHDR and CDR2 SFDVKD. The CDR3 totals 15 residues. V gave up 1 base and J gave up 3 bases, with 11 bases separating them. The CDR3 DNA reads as TGTGCCACCAGTGATTTTGCAGGGCGGGACTATGGCTACACCTTC. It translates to CATSDFAGRDYGYTF.

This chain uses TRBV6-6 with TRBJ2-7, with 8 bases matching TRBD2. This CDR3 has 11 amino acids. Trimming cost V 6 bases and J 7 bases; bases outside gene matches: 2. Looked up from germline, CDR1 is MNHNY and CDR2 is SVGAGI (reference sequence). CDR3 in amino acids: CASRIAGEQYF. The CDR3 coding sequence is TGTGCCAGCAGAATAGCGGGGGAGCAGTACTTC.

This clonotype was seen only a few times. The CDR3 spells CASSQDGTSGRETQYF. CDR3 nucleotide sequence: TGTGCCAGCAGCCAAGATGGGACTAGCGGGCGAGAGACCCAGTACTTC. The chain has TRBV4-2 and TRBJ2-5; 12 nucleotides align to TRBD2. Trimming at V came to 0 bases and at J to 4 bases, leaving 3 bases not matched to a gene. This CDR3 has 16 amino acids. In germline, CDR1 is LGHNA, CDR2 YNFKEQ.

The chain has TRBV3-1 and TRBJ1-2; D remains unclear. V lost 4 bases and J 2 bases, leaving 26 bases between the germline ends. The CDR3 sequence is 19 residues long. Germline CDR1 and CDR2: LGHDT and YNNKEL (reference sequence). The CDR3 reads CASSPEGKSAETQNYGYTF. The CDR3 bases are TGTGCCAGCAGCCCGGAGGGAAAATCTGCGGAGACCCAGAACTATGGCTACACCTTC.

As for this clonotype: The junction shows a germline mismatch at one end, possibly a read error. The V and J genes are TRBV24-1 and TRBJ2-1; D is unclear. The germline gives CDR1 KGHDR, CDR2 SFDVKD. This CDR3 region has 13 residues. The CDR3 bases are TGTGCCACCATTGATTTGAATGGGGTTGAGCAGTTCTTC. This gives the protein CATIDLNGVEQFF.

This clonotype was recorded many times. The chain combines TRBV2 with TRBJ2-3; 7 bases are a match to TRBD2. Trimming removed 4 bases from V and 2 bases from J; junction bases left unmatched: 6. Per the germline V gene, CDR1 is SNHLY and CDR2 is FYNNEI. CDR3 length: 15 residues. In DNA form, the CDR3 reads TGTGCCAGCAGTGGAGCGGGGCAACCCACAGATACGCAGTATTTT. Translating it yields CASSGAGQPTDTQYF.

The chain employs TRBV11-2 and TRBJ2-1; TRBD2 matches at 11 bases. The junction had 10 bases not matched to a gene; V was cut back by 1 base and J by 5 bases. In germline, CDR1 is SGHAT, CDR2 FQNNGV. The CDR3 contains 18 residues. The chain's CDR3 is CASSLGGLAGGVNNEQFF. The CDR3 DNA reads TGTGCCAGCAGCTTAGGGGGCCTAGCGGGGGGCGTAAACAATGAGCAGTTCTTC. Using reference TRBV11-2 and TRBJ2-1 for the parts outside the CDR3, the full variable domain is EAGVAQSPRYKIIEKRQSVAFWCNPISGHATLYWYQQILGQGPKLLIQFQNNGVVDDSQLPKDRFSAERLKGVDSTLKIQPAKLEDSAVYLCASSLGGLAGGVNNEQFFGPGTRLTVL.